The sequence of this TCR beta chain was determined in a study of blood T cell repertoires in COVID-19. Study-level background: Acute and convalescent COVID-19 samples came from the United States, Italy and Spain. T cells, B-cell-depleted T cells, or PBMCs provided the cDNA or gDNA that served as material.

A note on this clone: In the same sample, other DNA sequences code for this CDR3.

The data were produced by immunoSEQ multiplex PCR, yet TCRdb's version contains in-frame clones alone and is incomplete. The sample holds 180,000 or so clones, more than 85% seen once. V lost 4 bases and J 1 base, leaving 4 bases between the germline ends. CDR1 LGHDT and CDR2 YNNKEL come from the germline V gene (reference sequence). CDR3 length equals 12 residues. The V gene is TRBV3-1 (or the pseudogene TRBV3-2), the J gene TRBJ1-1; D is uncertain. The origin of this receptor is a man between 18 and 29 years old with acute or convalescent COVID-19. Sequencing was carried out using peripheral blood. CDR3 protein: CASSPGNTEAFF. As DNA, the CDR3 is TGTGCCAGCAGCCCGGGGAACACTGAAGCTTTCTTT.